The rows below give T cell receptor beta chains drawn from one sample of a study of shared clonotypes between healthy human individuals. Clones were sequenced by immunoSEQ multiplex PCR, and TCRdb holds only the in-frame ones, with some missing. This sample carries 400,000 to 600,000 clones, about three quarters of them seen once, and the ten largest clones take around an eighth. The specimen sequenced was PBMCs. The receptor set was obtained from a woman in her forties in good health. Some clones in this sample may be carry-over from other donors' samples. Both conserved end residues are part of each CDR3. A D gene is named only where the DNA matches it firmly. Size is omitted from some rows. Given values are once, few, many or a class for expanded clones.

>TRBV23-1|TRBJ2-7|-|-
CASSLVAGPSYEQYF
TGCGCCAGCAGCCTCGTGGCGGGACCTTCCTACGAGCAGTACTTC
>TRBV11-2|TRBJ2-3|-|-
CASRRQGRGTDTQYF
TGTGCCAGCAGACGACAGGGGAGGGGCACAGATACGCAGTATTTT
>TRBV9|TRBJ2-6|-|-
CASSQTPLDGANVLTF
TGTGCCAGCAGCCAGACTCCCTTGGATGGGGCCAACGTCCTGACTTTC
>TRBV2|TRBJ2-5|-|-
CASSVRADFQETQYF
TGTGCCAGCAGTGTGAGAGCGGACTTCCAAGAGACCCAGTACTTC
>TRBV7-9|TRBJ1-2|few|TRBD1
CASSSTQGSYGYTF
TGTGCCAGCAGCTCCACACAGGGGAGCTATGGCTACACCTTC
>TRBV29-1|TRBJ1-2|-|TRBD1
CSVPSSSRDRGRRNYGYTF
TGCAGCGTTCCGTCTTCTTCCCGGGACAGGGGGCGTCGGAACTATGGCTACACCTTC
>TRBV5-1|TRBJ2-7|once|-
CASSRTTGPPPYEQYF
TGCGCCAGCAGCCGCACTACAGGGCCCCCCCCCTACGAGCAGTACTTC
>TRBV25-1|TRBJ2-7|-|-
CASPGGYEQYF
TGTGCCAGTCCCGGCGGCTACGAGCAGTACTTC
>TRBV2|TRBJ2-1|-|TRBD2
CASSGLADYNEQFF
TGTGCCAGCTCGGGACTAGCGGACTACAATGAGCAGTTCTTC
>TRBV29-1|TRBJ2-1|-|TRBD1
CSVEESGTGFIGEQFF
TGCAGCGTTGAAGAGAGCGGGACAGGGTTCATTGGGGAGCAGTTCTTC
>TRBV28|TRBJ1-6|-|TRBD1
CASTPGQGYSPLHF
TGTGCCAGCACCCCCGGACAGGGTTATTCACCCCTCCACTTT
>TRBV19|TRBJ2-2|-|-
CASRLHGNTGELFF
TGTGCCAGTAGACTTCATGGTAACACCGGGGAGCTGTTTTTT
>TRBV4-2|TRBJ2-1|many|TRBD2
CASSQESGTRDIGGNEQFF
TGTGCCAGCAGCCAAGAATCCGGGACTAGGGACATCGGCGGGAATGAGCAGTTCTTC
>TRBV12-5|TRBJ2-1|-|TRBD2
CASGPPGGTRKCEQFF
TGTGCTAGTGGTCCCCCCGGGGGGACTAGGAAGTGTGAGCAGTTCTTC
>TRBV28|TRBJ2-5|-|-
CASSYQTGSGTQYF
TGTGCCAGCAGCTATCAGACAGGTTCGGGGACCCAGTACTTC
>TRBV5-5|TRBJ1-2|-|-
CASSLGGSDIVGYTF
TGTGCCAGCAGCTTGGGGGGGTCGGACATCGTCGGCTACACCTTC
>TRBV4-2|TRBJ1-2|many|TRBD1
CASSGQDMYGYTF
TGTGCCAGCAGCGGACAGGATATGTATGGCTACACCTTC
>TRBV23-1|TRBJ2-7|-|TRBD1
CASRTGGPYEQYF
TGCGCCAGCCGGACAGGCGGACCCTACGAGCAGTACTTC
>TRBV7-2|TRBJ2-2|-|TRBD2
CAGAPGGGGRELFF
TGTGCCGGAGCCCCGGGCGGGGGAGGTCGGGAGCTGTTTTTT
>TRBV19|TRBJ1-1|-|-
CASSRGGTMNTEAFF
TGTGCCAGTAGTCGAGGGGGGACCATGAACACTGAAGCTTTCTTT
>TRBV9|TRBJ2-1|-|TRBD2
CASSGGLAEYNEQFF
TGTGCCAGCAGCGGGGGACTAGCGGAGTACAATGAGCAGTTCTTC
>TRBV21-1|TRBJ1-1|-|-
CASSNGPAEGDTEAFF
TGTGCCAGCAGCAATGGGCCAGCCGAGGGGGACACTGAAGCTTTCTTT
>TRBV7-2|TRBJ2-5|-|-
CASSLVTRETQYF
TGTGCCAGCAGCTTAGTCACGCGGGAGACCCAGTACTTC
>TRBV4-1|TRBJ2-1|-|-
CASSQYGQTFNEQFF
TGCGCCAGCAGCCAGTATGGACAGACCTTCAATGAGCAGTTCTTC
>TRBV10-3|TRBJ2-3|-|TRBD2
CAISVGRGSTDTQYF
TGTGCCATCAGTGTTGGGCGGGGGAGCACAGATACGCAGTATTTT
>TRBV5-6|TRBJ2-1|-|-
CASSLKFKNEQFF
TGTGCCAGCAGCTTGAAGTTTAAAAATGAGCAGTTCTTC
>TRBV11-3|TRBJ2-6|-|TRBD2
CASSPGEGIASSGANVLTF
TGTGCCAGCAGCCCCGGGGAGGGGATCGCTAGCTCTGGGGCCAACGTCCTGACTTTC
>TRBV7-9|TRBJ2-7|-|-
CASSLQGYEQYF
TGTGCCAGCAGCTTACAAGGATACGAGCAGTACTTC
>TRBV7-6|TRBJ2-2|-|-
CASSLGAGRSRAGELFF
TGTGCCAGCAGCTTAGGGGCAGGCCGTAGCAGGGCCGGGGAGCTGTTTTTT
>TRBV5-5|TRBJ2-1|-|TRBD2
CASSTMGLAGTRANYNEQFF
TGTGCCAGCAGCACGATGGGGTTAGCGGGAACTCGAGCTAACTACAATGAGCAGTTCTTC
>TRBV15|TRBJ2-5|many|-
CATSRGQTQETQYF
TGTGCCACCAGCAGAGGACAAACCCAAGAGACCCAGTACTTC
>TRBV5-1|TRBJ2-7|-|-
CASTKVRTGSYEQYF
TGCGCCAGCACTAAGGTCCGGACGGGCTCCTACGAGCAGTACTTC
>TRBV19|TRBJ1-4|-|TRBD1
CASSAPGQINEKLFF
TGTGCCAGTAGTGCCCCGGGACAGATCAATGAAAAACTGTTTTTT
>TRBV5-8|TRBJ1-2|-|-
CASSRETRGVYGYTF
TGTGCCAGCAGCCGTGAGACCAGGGGAGTCTATGGCTACACCTTC
>TRBV7-6|TRBJ2-7|-|-
CASSPRLNYEQYF
TGTGCCAGCAGCCCCCGACTGAACTACGAGCAGTACTTC
>TRBV7-8|TRBJ2-3|once|-
CASSFPVDTQYF
TGTGCCAGCAGCTTCCCCGTGGATACGCAGTATTTT
>TRBV5-5|TRBJ1-2|-|TRBD1
CASSLPTGNYGYTF
TGTGCCAGCAGCCTCCCGACAGGGAACTATGGCTACACCTTC
>TRBV25-1|TRBJ2-7|-|-
CASSELGYYEQYF
TGTGCCAGCAGTGAATTGGGCTACTACGAGCAGTACTTC
>TRBV5-6|TRBJ2-1|-|-
CASSLDFSYNEQFF
TGTGCCAGCAGCTTGGACTTCTCCTACAATGAGCAGTTCTTC